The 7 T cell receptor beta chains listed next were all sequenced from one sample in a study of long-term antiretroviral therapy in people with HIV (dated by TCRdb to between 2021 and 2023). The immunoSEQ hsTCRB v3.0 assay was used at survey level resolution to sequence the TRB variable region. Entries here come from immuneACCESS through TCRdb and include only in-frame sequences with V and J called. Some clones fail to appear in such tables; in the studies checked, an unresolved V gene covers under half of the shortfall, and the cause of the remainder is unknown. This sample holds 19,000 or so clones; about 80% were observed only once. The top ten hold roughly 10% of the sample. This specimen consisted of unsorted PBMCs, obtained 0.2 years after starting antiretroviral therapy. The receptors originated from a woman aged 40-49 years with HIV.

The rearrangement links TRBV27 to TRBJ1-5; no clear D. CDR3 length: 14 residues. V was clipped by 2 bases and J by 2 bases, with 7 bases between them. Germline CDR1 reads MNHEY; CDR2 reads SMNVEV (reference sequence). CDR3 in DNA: TGTGCCAGCAGTTTAGGTTTGGGCAATCAGCCCCAGCATTTT. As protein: CASSLGLGNQPQHF.

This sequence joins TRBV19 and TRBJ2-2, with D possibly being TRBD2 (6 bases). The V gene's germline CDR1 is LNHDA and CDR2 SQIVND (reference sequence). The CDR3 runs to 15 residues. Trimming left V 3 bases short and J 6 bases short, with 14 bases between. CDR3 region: CASSMSGDVAGELFF. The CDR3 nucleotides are TGTGCCAGTAGTATGTCGGGAGATGTGGCCGGGGAGCTGTTTTTT.

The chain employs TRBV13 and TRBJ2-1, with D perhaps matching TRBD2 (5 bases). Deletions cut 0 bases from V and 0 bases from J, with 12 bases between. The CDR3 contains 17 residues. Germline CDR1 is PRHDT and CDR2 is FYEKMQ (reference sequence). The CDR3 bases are TGTGCCAGCAGCTTAGGCCGGGCGGGCAGCTCCTACAATGAGCAGTTCTTC. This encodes CASSLGRAGSSYNEQFF.

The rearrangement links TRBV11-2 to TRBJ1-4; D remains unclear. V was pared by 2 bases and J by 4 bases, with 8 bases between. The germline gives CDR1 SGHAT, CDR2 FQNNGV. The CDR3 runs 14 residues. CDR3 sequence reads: CASSLLRFNEKLFF. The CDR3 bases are TGTGCCAGCAGCTTACTTCGATTTAATGAAAAACTGTTTTTT.

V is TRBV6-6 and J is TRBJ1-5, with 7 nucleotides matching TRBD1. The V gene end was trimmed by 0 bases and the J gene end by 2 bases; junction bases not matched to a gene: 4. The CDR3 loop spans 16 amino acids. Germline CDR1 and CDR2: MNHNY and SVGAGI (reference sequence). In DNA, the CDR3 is TGTGCCAGCAGTTACTCGACAGGGTTGGGCAATCAGCCCCAGCATTTT. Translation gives CASSYSTGLGNQPQHF.

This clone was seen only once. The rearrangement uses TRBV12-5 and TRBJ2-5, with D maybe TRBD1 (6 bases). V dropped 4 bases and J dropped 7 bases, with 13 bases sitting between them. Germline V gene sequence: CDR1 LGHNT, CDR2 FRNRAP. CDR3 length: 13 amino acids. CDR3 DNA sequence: TGTGCTAGTGGTTGGGCAGGGGACGCGACCCAGTACTTC. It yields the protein CASGWAGDATQYF.

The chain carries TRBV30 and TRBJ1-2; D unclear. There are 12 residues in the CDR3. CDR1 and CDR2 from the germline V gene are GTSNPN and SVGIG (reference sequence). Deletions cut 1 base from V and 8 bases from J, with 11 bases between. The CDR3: CAWSGLVEGYTF. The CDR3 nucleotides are TGTGCCTGGAGTGGACTCGTTGAAGGCTACACCTTC.